This T cell receptor (beta chain) was sequenced during a study of response to subunit inactivated influenza vaccine. Findings of the study overall: T cells newly recruited by each seasonal influenza vaccination are few, the authors suggested.

Trimming stripped 1 base from V and 0 bases from J, with 10 bases between. Germline values: CDR1 SGHAT, CDR2 FQNNGV. CDR3 length equals 15 residues. TCRdb fed the RT-PCR reads into MiXCR, producing one record per CDR3 protein. Of 550,000 to 650,000 distinct CDR3 sequences listed, 12% were seen once; the top ten hold roughly 10%. This clonotype was seen more than once but under ten times. What it recognizes is unknown. The source of this sequence is a man aged 50-59 years who received an inactivated influenza vaccine. The material was PBMCs from blood, obtained on the day of vaccination. The rearrangement uses TRBV11-2 and TRBJ2-7; TRBD1 is a possible D gene (5 bases). The CDR3 is CASSLGTTGSYEQYF. CDR3 DNA sequence: TGTGCCAGCAGCTTAGGGACAACCGGCTCCTACGAGCAGTACTTC.